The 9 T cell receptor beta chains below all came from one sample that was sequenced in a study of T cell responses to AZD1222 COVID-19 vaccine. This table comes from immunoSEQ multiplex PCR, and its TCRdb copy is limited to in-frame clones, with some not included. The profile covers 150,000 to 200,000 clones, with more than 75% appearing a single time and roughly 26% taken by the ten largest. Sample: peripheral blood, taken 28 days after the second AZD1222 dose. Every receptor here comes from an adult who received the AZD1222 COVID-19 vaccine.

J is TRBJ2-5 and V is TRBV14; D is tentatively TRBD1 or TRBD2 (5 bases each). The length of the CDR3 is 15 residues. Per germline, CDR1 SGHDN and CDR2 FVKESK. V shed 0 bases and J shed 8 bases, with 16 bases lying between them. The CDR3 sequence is CASSQDPSGTLTQYF. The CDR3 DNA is TGTGCCAGCAGCCAAGATCCCTCCGGGACCCTTACCCAGTACTTC.

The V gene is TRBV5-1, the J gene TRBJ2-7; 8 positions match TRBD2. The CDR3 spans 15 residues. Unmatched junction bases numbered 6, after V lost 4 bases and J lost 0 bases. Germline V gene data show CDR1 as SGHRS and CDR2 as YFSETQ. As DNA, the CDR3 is TGCGCCAGCAGCCGGAGCGGGGGCGTCTCCTACGAGCAGTACTTC. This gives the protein CASSRSGGVSYEQYF.

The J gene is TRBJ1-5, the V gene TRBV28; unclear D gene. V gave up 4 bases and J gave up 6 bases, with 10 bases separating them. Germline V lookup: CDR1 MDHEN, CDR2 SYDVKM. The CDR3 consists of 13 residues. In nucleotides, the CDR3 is TGTGCCAGCAGTTCGACGGTACCTCAGCCCCAGCATTTT. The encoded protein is CASSSTVPQPQHF.

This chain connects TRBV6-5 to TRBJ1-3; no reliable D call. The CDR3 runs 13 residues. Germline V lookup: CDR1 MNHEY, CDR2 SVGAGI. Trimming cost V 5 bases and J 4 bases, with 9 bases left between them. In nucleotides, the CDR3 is TGTGCCAGCAGTAACGCAGCGGGAAACACCATATATTTT. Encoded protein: CASSNAAGNTIYF.

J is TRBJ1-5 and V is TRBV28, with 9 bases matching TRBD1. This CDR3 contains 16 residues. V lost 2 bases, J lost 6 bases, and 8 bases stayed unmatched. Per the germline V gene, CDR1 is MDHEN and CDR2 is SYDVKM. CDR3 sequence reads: CASSLVDRGYSQPQHF. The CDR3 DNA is TGTGCCAGCAGTTTAGTCGACAGGGGGTACAGTCAGCCCCAGCATTTT.

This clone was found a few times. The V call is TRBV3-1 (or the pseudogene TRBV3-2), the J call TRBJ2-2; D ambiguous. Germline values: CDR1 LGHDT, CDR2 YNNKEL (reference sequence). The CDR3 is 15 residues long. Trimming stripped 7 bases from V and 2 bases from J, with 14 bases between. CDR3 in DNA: TGTGCCAGCACCCCGGCGCAGTTAAACACCGGGGAGCTGTTTTTT. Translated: CASTPAQLNTGELFF.

The CDR3 reads CASSLDRLPYEQYF. DNA of the CDR3: TGTGCCAGCAGTTTGGATCGGCTCCCCTACGAGCAGTACTTC. The chain couples TRBV6-2 or TRBV6-3 to TRBJ2-7; D unresolved. The V end lost 4 bases, the J end lost 2 bases, and 12 bases lay between the germline ends. Germline CDR1 and CDR2: MNHEY and SVGEGT. CDR3 length: 14 residues.

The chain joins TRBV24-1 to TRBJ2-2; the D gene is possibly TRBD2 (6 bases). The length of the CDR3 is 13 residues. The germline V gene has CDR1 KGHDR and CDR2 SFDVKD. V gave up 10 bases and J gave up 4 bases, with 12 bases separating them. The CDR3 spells CATKRGFTGELFF. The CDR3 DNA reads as TGTGCCACTAAACGGGGGTTCACCGGGGAGCTGTTTTTT.

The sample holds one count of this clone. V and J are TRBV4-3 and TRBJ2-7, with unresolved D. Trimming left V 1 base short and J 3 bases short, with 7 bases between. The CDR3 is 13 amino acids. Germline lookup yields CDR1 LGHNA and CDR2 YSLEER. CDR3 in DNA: TGCGCCAGCAGCCAAGGGGGTTTCTACGAGCAGTACTTC. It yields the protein CASSQGGFYEQYF.